The present T cell receptor beta chain was sequenced within a study of T cells after yellow fever vaccination. This clonotype showed up many times. TCRdb called the 5' RACE reads again in MiXCR, with one record for every CDR3 protein. The sample consists of a few hundred thousand distinct CDR3 sequences, 17% of them appearing once. This TCR was recovered from a man aged 18 to 29 who received the YFV17D yellow fever vaccine. Sequenced here: PBMCs, sampled 5 to 6 days after the first yellow fever vaccination.

Written as DNA, the CDR3 is TGTGCCAGCTCACCACTTTCGGACCTCACTGAAGCTTTCTTT. Translating gives CASSPLSDLTEAFF. J is TRBJ1-1 and V is TRBV18; D is undetermined. In germline, CDR1 is KGHSH, CDR2 LQKENI. The CDR3 runs to 14 residues. V was trimmed by 1 base and J by 4 bases, leaving 10 bases between them.